This TCR beta chain was retrieved from a study of graft-versus-host responses after intestinal transplantation. Turning to the study itself: Multivisceral, liver-intestinal, or isolated intestinal transplants were given to recipients. Every one of the recipients received anti-thymocyte globulin induction and afterwards took tacrolimus and steroids for about 3 years.

Sequenced by immunoSEQ multiplex PCR; TCRdb stores in-frame clones only, minus some. Among about 110,000 clones listed, more than 85% were seen once. Turning to this clone: Its antigen is still unknown.

Sequences were derived from unstimulated CD8+ T cells sorted from spleen or lymph node cells, sampled before transplant. The source of this sequence is a human donor who was the organ donor for an intestinal transplant.

The CDR3 here is CSARAPTGNAKNIQYF. CDR3 in DNA: TGCAGCGCCCGGGCCCCGACAGGGAATGCCAAAAACATTCAGTACTTC. The gene calls are TRBV29-1 and TRBJ2-4; 7 bases match TRBD1. This CDR3 has 16 amino acids. Germline CDR1 reads SQVTM; CDR2 reads ANQGSEA. After removal of 7 bases from V and 1 base from J, the junction contained 13 bases not matched to a gene.